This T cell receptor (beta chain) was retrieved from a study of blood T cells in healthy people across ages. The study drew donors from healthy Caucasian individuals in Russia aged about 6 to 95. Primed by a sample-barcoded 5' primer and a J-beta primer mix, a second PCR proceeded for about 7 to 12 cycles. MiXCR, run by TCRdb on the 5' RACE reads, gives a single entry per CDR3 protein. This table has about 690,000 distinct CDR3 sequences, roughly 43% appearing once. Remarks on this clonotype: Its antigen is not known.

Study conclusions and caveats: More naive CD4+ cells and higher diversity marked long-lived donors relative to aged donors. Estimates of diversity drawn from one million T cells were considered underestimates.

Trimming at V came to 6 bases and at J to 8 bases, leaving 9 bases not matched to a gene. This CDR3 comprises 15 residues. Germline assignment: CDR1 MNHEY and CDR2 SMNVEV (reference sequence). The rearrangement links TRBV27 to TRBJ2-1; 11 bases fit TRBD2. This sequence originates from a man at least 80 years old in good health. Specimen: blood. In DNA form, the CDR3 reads TGTGCCAGCAGCCCAAGGGTTAGCGGGAGGGATGAGCAGTTCTTC. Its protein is CASSPRVSGRDEQFF.